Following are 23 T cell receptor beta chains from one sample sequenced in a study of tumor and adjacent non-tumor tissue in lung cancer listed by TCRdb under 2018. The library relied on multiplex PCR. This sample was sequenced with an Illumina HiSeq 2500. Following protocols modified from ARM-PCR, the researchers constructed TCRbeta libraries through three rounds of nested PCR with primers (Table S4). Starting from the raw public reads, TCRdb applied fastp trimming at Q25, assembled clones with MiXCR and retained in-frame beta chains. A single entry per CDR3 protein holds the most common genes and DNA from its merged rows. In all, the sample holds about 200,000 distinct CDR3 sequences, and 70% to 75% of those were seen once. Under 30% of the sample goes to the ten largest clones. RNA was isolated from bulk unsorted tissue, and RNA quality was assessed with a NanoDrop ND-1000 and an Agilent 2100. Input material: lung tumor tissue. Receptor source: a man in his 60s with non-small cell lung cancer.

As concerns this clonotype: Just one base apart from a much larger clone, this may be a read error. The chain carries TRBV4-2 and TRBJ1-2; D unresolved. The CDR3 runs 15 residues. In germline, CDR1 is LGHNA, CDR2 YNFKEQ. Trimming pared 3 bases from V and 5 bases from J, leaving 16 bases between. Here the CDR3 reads CASSQTTVVGYGYTF. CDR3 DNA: TGTGCCAGCAGCCAGACGACCGTCGTGGGTTATGGCTACACCTTC.

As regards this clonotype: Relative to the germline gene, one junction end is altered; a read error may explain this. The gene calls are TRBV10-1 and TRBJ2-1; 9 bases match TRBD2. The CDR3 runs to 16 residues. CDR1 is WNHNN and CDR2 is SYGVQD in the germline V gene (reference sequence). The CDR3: CTSSGNPAGGYNEQFF. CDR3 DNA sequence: TGCACCAGCAGCGGAAATCCAGCGGGAGGTTACAATGAGCAGTTCTTC.

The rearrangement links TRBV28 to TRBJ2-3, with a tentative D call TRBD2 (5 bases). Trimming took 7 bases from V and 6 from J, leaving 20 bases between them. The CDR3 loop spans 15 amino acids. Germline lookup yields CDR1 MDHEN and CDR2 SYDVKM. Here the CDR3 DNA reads TGTGCCAGCAATTTTGCTGGGCCACGGAGGGATACGCAGTATTTT. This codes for CASNFAGPRRDTQYF.

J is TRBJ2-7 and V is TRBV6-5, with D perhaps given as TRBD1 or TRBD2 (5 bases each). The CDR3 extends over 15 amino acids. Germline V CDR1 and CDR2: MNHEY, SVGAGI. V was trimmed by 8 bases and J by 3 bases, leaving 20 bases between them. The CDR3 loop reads CASDNGGVNSYEQYF. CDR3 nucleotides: TGTGCCAGCGACAATGGGGGAGTCAATAGCTACGAGCAGTACTTC.

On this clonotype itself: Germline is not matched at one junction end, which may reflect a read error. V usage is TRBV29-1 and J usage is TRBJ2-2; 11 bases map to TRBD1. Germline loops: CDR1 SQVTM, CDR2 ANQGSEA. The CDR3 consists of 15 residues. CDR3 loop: CSVDGTGGVGGEPFF. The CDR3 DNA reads TGCAGCGTTGACGGGACAGGGGGAGTAGGCGGGGAGCCGTTTTTT.

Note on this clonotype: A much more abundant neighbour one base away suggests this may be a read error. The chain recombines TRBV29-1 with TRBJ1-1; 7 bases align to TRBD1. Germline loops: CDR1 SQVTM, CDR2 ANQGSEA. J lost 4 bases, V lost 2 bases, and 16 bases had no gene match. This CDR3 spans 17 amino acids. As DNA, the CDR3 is TGCAGCGTTGAATGGCCGGAGGGGGCCCTCAGAAGCACTGAAGCTTTCTTT. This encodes CSVEWPEGALRSTEAFF.

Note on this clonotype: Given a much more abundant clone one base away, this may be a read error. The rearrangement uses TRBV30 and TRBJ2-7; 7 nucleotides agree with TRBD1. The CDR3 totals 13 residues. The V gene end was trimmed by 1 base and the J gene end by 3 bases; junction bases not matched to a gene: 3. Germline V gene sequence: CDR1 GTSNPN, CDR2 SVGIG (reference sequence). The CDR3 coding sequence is TGTGCCTGGAGTGGACAGGGAGTCTACGAGCAGTACTTC. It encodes CAWSGQGVYEQYF.

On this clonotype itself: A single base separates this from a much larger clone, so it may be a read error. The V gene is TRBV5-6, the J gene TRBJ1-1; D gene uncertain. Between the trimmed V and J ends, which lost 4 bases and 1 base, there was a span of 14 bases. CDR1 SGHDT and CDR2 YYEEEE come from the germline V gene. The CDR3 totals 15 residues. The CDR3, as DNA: TGTGCCAGCAGCCCCTTAGAGGTACCGAACACTGAAGCTTTCTTT. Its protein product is CASSPLEVPNTEAFF.

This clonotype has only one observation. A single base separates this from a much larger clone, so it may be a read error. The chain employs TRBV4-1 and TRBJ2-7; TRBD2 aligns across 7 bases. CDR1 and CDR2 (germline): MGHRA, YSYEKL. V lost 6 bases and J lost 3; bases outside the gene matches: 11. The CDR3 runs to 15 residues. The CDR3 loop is CASRQRLGGSYEQYF. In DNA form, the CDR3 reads TGCGCCAGCAGGCAAAGGCTGGGAGGGAGCTACGAGCAGTACTTC.

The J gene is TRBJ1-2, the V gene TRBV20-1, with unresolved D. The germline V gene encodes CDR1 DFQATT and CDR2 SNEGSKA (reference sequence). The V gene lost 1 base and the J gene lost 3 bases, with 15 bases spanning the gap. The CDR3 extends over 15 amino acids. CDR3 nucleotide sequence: TGCAGTGCTAGAGGTCCGGGAAAGTCCTACTATGGCTACACCTTC. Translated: CSARGPGKSYYGYTF.

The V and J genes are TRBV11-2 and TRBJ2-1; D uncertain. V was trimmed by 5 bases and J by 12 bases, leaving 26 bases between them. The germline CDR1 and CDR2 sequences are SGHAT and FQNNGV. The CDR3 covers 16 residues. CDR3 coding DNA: TGTGCCAGCAGCGGGATCGACCGTAGCTCCTACAATTGGCAGTTCTTC. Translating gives CASSGIDRSSYNWQFF.

CDR3 region: CSALMDRSRDSPLHF. In DNA, the CDR3 is TGCAGCGCTCTAATGGACAGGTCTCGTGATTCACCCCTCCACTTT. V is TRBV29-1 and J is TRBJ1-6; TRBD1 matches at 7 bases. This CDR3 contains 15 residues. Trimming at V came to 7 bases and at J to 8 bases, leaving 14 bases not matched to a gene. Germline V CDR1 and CDR2: SQVTM, ANQGSEA.

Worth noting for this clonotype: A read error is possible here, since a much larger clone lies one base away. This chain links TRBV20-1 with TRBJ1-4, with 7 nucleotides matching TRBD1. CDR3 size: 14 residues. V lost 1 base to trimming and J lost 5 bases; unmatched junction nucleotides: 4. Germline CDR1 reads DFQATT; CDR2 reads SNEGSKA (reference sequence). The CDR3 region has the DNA TGCAGTGCTAGAGCCAGGGGGGGGAATGAAAAACTGTTTTTT. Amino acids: CSARARGGNEKLFF.

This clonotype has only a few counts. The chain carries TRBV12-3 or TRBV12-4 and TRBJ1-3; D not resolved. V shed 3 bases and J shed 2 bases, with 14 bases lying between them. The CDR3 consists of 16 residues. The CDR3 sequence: CASSLLAPGAGNTIYF. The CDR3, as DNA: TGTGCCAGCAGTTTGTTGGCTCCGGGAGCTGGAAACACCATATATTTT.

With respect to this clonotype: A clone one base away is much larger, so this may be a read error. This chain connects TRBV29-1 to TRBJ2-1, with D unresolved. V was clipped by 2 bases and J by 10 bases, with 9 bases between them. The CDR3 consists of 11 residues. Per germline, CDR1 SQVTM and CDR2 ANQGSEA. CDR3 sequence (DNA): TGCAGCGTTGAAATAGGTTTGGAGCAGTTCTTC. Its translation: CSVEIGLEQFF.

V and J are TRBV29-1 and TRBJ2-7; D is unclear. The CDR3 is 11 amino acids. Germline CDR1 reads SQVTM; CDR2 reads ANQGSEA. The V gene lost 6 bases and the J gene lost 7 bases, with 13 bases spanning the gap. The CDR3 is CSVRVVGEQYF. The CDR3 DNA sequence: TGCAGCGTAAGGGTAGTGGGGGAGCAGTACTTC.

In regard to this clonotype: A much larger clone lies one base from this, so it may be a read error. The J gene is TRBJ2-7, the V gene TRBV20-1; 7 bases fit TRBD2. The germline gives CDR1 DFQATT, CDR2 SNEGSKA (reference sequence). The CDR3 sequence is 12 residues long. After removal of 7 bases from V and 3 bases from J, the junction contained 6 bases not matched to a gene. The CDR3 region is CSVPREDYEQYF. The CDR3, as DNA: TGCAGTGTCCCCCGGGAGGACTACGAGCAGTACTTC.

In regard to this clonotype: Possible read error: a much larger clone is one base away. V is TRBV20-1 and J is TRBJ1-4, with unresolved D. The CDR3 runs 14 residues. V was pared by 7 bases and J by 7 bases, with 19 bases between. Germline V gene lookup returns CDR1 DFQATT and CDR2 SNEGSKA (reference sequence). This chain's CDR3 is CSVADERYGEKLFF. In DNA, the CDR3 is TGCAGTGTTGCGGACGAGAGGTATGGTGAAAAACTGTTTTTT.

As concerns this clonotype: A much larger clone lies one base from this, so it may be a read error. CDR3 in DNA: TGTGCCAGTCATTCTTGGGGAAATGGCTACACCTTC. Translation: CASHSWGNGYTF. The V gene is TRBV11-2, the J gene TRBJ1-2; D is undetermined. V dropped 9 bases and J dropped 6 bases, with 14 bases sitting between them. CDR1 is SGHAT and CDR2 is FQNNGV in the germline V gene. This CDR3 comprises 12 residues. Using reference TRBV11-2 and TRBJ1-2 for the parts outside the CDR3, the full variable domain is EAGVAQSPRYKIIEKRQSVAFWCNPISGHATLYWYQQILGQGPKLLIQFQNNGVVDDSQLPKDRFSAERLKGVDSTLKIQPAKLEDSAVYLCASHSWGNGYTFGSGTRLTVV.

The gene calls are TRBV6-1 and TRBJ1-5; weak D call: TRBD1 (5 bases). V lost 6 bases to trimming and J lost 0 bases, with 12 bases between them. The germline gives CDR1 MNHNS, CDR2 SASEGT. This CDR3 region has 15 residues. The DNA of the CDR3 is TGTGCCAGCAGCGGGGAGGGGTATAGCAATCAGCCCCAGCATTTT. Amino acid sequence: CASSGEGYSNQPQHF.

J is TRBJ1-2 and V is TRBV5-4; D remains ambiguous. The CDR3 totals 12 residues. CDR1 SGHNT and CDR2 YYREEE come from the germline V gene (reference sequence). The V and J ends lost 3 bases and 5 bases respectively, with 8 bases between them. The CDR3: CASSSNLYGYTF. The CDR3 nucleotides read TGTGCCAGCAGCTCGAACCTGTATGGCTACACCTTC.

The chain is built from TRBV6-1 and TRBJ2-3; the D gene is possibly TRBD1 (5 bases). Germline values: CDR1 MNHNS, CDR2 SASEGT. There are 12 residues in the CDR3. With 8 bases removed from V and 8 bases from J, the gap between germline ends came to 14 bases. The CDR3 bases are TGTGCCAGCCGTCAGGGCACGGGTACGCAGTATTTT. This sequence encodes CASRQGTGTQYF.

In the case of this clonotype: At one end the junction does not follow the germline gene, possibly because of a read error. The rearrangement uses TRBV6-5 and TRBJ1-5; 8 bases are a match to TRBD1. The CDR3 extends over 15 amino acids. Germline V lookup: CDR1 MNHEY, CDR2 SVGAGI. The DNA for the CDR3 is TGTGCCAGCGGTCAAAGTACAGGGGGAGGTCAGCTCCAGCATTTT. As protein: CASGQSTGGGQLQHF.